This paragraph reports one T cell receptor (beta chain). The data were taken from a study of T cell changes during pregnancy in multiple sclerosis. Some clones are missing from TCRdb's copy, which holds only in-frame ones; the method was immunoSEQ multiplex PCR. The table lists approximately 97,000 clones, 91% of them singletons. Germline loops: CDR1 SEHNR, CDR2 FQNEAQ (reference sequence). Trimming removed 0 bases at V and 5 bases at J, with 7 bases between. This CDR3 spans 13 amino acids. The input for sequencing was peripheral blood, taken after pregnancy. This TCR was recovered from a female donor in good health, enrolled as a control in a pregnancy study. The genes are TRBV7-9 and TRBJ1-2; D unresolved. The chain's CDR3 is CASSLAGLYGYTF. Here the CDR3 DNA reads TGTGCCAGCAGCTTAGCCGGTCTTTATGGCTACACCTTC.